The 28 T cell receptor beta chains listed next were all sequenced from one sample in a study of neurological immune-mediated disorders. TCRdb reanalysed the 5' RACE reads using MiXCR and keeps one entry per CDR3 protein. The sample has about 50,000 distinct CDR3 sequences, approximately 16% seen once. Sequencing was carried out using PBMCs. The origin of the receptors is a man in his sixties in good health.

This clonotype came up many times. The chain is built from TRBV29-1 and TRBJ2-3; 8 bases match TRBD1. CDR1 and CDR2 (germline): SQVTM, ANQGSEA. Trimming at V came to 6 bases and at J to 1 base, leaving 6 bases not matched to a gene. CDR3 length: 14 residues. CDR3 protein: CSVDPGQGTDTQYF. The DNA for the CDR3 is TGCAGCGTCGACCCGGGACAGGGCACAGATACGCAGTATTTT.

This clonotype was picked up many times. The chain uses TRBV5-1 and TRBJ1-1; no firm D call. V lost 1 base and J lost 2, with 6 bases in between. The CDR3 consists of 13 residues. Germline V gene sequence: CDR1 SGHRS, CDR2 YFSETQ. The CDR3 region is CASSLSDNTEAFF. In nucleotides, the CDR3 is TGCGCCAGCAGCTTGTCCGATAACACTGAAGCTTTCTTT.

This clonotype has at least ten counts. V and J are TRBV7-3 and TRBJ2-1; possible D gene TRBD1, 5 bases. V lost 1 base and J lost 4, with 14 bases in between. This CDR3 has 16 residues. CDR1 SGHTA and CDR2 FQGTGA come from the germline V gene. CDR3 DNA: TGTGCCAGCAGCTTAATCCCCGGCAGGGAATACAATGAGCAGTTCTTC. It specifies CASSLIPGREYNEQFF.

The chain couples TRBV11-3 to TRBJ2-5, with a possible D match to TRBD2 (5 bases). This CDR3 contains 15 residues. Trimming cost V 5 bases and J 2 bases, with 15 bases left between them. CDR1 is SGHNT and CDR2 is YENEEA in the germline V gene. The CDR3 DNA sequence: TGTGCCAGCAGCAAGAGCCAGAGCGGACAAGAGACCCAGTACTTC. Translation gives CASSKSQSGQETQYF.

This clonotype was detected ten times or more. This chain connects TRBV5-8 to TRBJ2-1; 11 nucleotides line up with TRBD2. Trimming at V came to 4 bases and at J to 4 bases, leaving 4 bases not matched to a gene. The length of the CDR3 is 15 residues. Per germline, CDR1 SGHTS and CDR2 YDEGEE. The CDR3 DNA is TGTGCCAGCAGCCCCCGACTAGCGGGGTACAATGAGCAGTTCTTC. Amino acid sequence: CASSPRLAGYNEQFF. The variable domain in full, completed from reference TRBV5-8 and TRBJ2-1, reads EAGVTQSPTHLIKTRGQQATLRCSPISGHTSVYWYQQALGLGLQFLLWYDEGEERNRGNFPPRFSGRQFPNYSSELNVNALELEDSALYLCASSPRLAGYNEQFFGPGTRLTVL.

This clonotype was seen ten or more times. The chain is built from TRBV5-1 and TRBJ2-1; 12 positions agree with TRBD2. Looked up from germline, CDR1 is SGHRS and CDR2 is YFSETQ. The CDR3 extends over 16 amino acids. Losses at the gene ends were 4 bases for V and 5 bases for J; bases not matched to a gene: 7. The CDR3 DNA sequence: TGCGCCAGCAGCCAAAAAGGGACTAGCGGGCACAATGAGCAGTTCTTC. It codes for CASSQKGTSGHNEQFF.

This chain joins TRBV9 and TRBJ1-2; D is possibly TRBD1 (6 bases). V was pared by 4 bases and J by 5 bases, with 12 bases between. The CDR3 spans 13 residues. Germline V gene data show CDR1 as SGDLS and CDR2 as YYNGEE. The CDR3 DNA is TGTGCCAGCAGCCGGGACACCGGATATGGCTACACCTTC. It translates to CASSRDTGYGYTF.

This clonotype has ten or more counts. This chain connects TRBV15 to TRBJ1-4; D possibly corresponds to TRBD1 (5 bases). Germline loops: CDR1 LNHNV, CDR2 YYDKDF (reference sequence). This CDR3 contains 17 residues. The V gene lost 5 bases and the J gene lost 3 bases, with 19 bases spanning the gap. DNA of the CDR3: TGTGCCACCAGCGCGGGGCAGGTCGCTAGTTCTAATGAAAAACTGTTTTTT. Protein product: CATSAGQVASSNEKLFF.

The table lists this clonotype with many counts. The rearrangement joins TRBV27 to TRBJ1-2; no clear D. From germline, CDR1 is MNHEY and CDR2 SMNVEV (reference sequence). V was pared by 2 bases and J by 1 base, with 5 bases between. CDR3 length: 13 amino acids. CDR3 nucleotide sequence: TGTGCCAGCAGTTTACGTGATAACTATGGCTACACCTTC. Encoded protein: CASSLRDNYGYTF.

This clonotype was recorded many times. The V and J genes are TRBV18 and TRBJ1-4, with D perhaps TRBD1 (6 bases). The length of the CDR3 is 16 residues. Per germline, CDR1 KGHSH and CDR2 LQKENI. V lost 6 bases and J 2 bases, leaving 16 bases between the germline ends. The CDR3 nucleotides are TGTGCCAGCTCCCCGATCGCTCAGGGGACTAATGAAAAACTGTTTTTT. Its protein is CASSPIAQGTNEKLFF. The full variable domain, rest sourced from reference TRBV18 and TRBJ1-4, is NAGVMQNPRHLVRRRGQEARLRCSPMKGHSHVYWYRQLPEEGLKFMVYLQKENIIDESGMPKERFSAEFPKEGPSILRIQQVVRGDSAAYFCASSPIAQGTNEKLFFGSGTQLSVL.

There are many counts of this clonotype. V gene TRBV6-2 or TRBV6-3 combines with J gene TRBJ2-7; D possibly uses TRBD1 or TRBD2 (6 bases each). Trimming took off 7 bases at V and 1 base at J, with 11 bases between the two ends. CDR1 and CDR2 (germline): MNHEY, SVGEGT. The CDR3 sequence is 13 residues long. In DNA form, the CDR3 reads TGTGCCAGCACCGAAGGGGGGTCCTACGAGCAGTACTTC. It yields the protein CASTEGGSYEQYF.

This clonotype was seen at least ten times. CDR3 residues: CASSYLTGGPYNSPLHF. The CDR3 bases are TGTGCCAGCAGTTACCTTACAGGGGGCCCCTATAATTCACCCCTCCACTTT. V is TRBV6-5 and J is TRBJ1-6; 9 bases map to TRBD1. Germline V gene lookup returns CDR1 MNHEY and CDR2 SVGAGI. Trimming at V came to 2 bases and at J to 2 bases, leaving 4 bases not matched to a gene. The CDR3 extends over 17 amino acids.

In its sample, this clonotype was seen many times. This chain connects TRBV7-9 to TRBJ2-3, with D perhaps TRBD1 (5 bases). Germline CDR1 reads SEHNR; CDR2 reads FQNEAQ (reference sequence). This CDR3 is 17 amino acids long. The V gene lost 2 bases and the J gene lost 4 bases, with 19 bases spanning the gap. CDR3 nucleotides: TGTGCCAGCAGCTTAACGGAGACCCTGCTAGGGGCAGATACGCAGTATTTT. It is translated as CASSLTETLLGADTQYF.

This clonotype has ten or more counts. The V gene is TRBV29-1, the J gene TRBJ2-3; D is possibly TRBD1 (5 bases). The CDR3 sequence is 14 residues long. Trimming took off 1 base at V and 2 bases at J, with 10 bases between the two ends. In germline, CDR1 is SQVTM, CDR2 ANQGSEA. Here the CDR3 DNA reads TGCAGCGTTGAAGGGCAGGGTTTCACAGATACGCAGTATTTT. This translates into CSVEGQGFTDTQYF.

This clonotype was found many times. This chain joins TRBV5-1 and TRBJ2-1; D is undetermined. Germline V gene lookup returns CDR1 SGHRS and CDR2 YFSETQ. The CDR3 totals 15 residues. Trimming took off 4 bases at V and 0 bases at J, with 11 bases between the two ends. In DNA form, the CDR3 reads TGCGCCAGCAGCCCCGACTGGAGCTCCTACAATGAGCAGTTCTTC. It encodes CASSPDWSSYNEQFF.

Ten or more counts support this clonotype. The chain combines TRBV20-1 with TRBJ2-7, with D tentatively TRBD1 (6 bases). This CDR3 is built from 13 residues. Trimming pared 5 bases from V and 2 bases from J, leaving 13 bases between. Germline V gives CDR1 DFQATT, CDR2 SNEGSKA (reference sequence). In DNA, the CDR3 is TGCAGTGCTCCCGACAGGTCCCCCTACGAGCAGTACTTC. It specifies CSAPDRSPYEQYF.

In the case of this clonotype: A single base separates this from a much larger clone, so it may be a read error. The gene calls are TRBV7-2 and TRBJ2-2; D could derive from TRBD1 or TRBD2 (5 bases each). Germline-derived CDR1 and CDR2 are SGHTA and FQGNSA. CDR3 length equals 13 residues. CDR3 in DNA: TGTGCCAGCTCTCAGATGAACACCGGGGACCTGTTTTTT. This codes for CASSQMNTGDLFF.

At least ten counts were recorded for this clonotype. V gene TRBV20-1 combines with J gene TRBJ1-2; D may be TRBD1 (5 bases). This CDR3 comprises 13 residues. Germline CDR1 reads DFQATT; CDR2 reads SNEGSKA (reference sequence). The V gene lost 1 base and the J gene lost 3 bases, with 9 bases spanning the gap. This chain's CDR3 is CSARVQGDYGYTF. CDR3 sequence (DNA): TGCAGTGCTAGAGTCCAGGGTGACTATGGCTACACCTTC.

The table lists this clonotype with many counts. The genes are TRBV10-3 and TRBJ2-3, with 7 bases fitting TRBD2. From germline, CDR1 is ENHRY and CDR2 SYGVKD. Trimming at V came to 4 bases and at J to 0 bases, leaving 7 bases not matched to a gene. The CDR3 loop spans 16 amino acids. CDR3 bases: TGTGCCATCAGTGGAGCTAGCGGAACTAGCACAGATACGCAGTATTTT. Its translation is CAISGASGTSTDTQYF.

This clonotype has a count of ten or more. The CDR3 region is CASSLVPGATQGQPQHF. In DNA form, the CDR3 reads TGCGCCAGCAGCTTGGTACCGGGGGCGACACAAGGGCAGCCCCAGCATTTT. The chain is built from TRBV5-1 and TRBJ1-5, with D perhaps matching TRBD1 (6 bases). CDR1 is SGHRS and CDR2 is YFSETQ in the germline V gene. This CDR3 has 17 amino acids. Trimming removed 0 bases from V and 7 bases from J, with 20 bases in between.

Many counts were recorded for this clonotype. CDR3 coding DNA: TGCAGTGCTAGAGCCCATAACAATGAGCAGTTCTTC. It translates to CSARAHNNEQFF. The chain links TRBV20-1 to TRBJ2-1; D gene uncertain. The CDR3 sequence is 12 residues long. Trimming took off 1 base at V and 5 bases at J, with 6 bases between the two ends. The V gene's germline CDR1 is DFQATT and CDR2 SNEGSKA (reference sequence).

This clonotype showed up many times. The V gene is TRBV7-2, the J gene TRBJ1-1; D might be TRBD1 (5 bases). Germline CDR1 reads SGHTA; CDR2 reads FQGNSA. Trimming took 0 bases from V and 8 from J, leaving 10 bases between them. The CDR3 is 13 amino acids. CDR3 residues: CASSLARNREAFF. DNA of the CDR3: TGTGCCAGCAGCTTAGCGAGAAACAGGGAAGCTTTCTTT.

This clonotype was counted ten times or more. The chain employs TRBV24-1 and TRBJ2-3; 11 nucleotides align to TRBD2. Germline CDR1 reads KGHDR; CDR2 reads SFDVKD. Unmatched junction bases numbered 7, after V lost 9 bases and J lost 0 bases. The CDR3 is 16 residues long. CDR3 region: CATGTSGDSSTDTQYF. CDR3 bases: TGTGCCACCGGGACTAGCGGCGACTCTAGCACAGATACGCAGTATTTT.

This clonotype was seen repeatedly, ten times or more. In nucleotides, the CDR3 is TGTGCCAGCAGCTTAGTGCCCTTAGGGGGGGGGCGTGGGGAAAAACTGTTTTTT. Amino acid sequence: CASSLVPLGGGRGEKLFF. The chain has TRBV7-2 and TRBJ1-4, with D maybe TRBD1 (6 bases). Germline V CDR1 and CDR2: SGHTA, FQGNSA. Trimming took off 1 base at V and 8 bases at J, with 23 bases between the two ends. The CDR3 covers 18 residues.

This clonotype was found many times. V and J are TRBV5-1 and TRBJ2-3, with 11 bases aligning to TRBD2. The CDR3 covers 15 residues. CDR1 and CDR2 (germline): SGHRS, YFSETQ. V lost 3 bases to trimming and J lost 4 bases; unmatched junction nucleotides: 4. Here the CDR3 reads CASSSIAGGADTQYF. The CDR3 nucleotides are TGCGCCAGCAGCTCCATAGCGGGAGGGGCAGATACGCAGTATTTT.

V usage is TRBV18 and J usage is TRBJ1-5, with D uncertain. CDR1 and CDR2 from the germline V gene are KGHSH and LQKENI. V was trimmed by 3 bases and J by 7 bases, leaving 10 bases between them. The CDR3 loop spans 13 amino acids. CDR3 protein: CASSPGEGQPQHF. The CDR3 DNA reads TGTGCCAGCTCACCGGGAGAAGGCCAGCCCCAGCATTTT.

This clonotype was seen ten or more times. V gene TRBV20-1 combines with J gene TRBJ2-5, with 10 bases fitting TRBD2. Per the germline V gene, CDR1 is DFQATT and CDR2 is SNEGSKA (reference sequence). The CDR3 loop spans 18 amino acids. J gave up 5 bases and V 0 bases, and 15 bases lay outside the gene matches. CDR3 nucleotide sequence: TGCAGTGCTAGAGATCCGGGGCTAGCGGGAGATTGGAGGGAGACCCAGTACTTC. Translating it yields CSARDPGLAGDWRETQYF.

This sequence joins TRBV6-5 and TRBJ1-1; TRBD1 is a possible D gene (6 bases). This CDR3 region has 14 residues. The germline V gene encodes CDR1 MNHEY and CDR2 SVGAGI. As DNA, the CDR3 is TGTTCCATCAGTCACCCGGGGGGCTGGACTGAAGCTTTCTTT. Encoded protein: CSISHPGGWTEAFF.